A selection of T cell receptor beta chains follows, all from one sample in a study of response to subunit inactivated influenza vaccine. From the RT-PCR reads, TCRdb called clonotypes with MiXCR, one entry per CDR3 protein. The sample shows approximately 300,000 distinct CDR3 sequences, approximately 23% of them seen only once. The specimen was PBMCs from blood, collected about 20 months after vaccination. The receptors stem from a man in his fifties or sixties who received an inactivated influenza vaccine. CDR3s include the opening cysteine and the closing phenylalanine or tryptophan. Fields, in order: D gene, V gene, J gene, clone size, CDR3 DNA, CDR3 protein. A D gene is named only where the DNA matches it firmly. Not every row has a clone size; where given, it reads once, few, many or a size class.

d_gene: NA; v_gene: TRBV28; j_gene: TRBJ2-3; abundance: NA; CDR3nt: TGTGCCAGCAGTTTCAACCCACAGGAGCCCACAGATACGCAGTATTTT; CDR3aa: CASSFNPQEPTDTQYF
d_gene: NA; v_gene: TRBV6-2/TRBV6-3; j_gene: TRBJ2-3; abundance: few; CDR3nt: TGTGCCAGCAGTTACGAGGGCTTGGACACAGATACGCAGTATTTT; CDR3aa: CASSYEGLDTDTQYF
d_gene: NA; v_gene: TRBV12-3/TRBV12-4; j_gene: TRBJ1-5; abundance: NA; CDR3nt: TGTGCCAGCAGTTCCTCACCTGGGGGTGGAAATCAGCCCCAGCATTTT; CDR3aa: CASSSSPGGGNQPQHF
d_gene: NA; v_gene: TRBV10-2; j_gene: TRBJ2-7; abundance: NA; CDR3nt: TGCGCCAGCAGGAAAACAGGGACGGACGAGCAGTACTTC; CDR3aa: CASRKTGTDEQYF
d_gene: NA; v_gene: TRBV4-3; j_gene: TRBJ1-5; abundance: few; CDR3nt: TGCGCCAGCAGCCAAGATTTCCGCAATCAGCCCCAGCATTTT; CDR3aa: CASSQDFRNQPQHF
d_gene: NA; v_gene: TRBV12-3/TRBV12-4; j_gene: TRBJ1-1; abundance: few; CDR3nt: TGTGCCAGCAGTTTTAGAGAAACTGTGGATTTCTTT; CDR3aa: CASSFRETVDFF
d_gene: NA; v_gene: TRBV30; j_gene: TRBJ1-4; abundance: few; CDR3nt: TGTGCCTGGAGTTCGAGACCCGAAAAACTGTTTTTT; CDR3aa: CAWSSRPEKLFF
d_gene: NA; v_gene: TRBV20-1; j_gene: TRBJ2-1; abundance: NA; CDR3nt: TGCAGTGCGCCGTTACACTACACCCCGAGGAATGAGCAGTTCTTC; CDR3aa: CSAPLHYTPRNEQFF
d_gene: TRBD1; v_gene: TRBV20-1; j_gene: TRBJ2-3; abundance: NA; CDR3nt: TGCAGTGCTAGAGCCCTACAGGGGACGACAGATACGCAGTATTTT; CDR3aa: CSARALQGTTDTQYF
d_gene: NA; v_gene: TRBV20-1; j_gene: TRBJ2-3; abundance: few; CDR3nt: TGCAGTGGGGCTCGGGTCAGCTCTGATACGCAGTATTTT; CDR3aa: CSGARVSSDTQYF
d_gene: NA; v_gene: TRBV25-1; j_gene: TRBJ1-5; abundance: NA; CDR3nt: TGTGCCAGCAGTGAATGCCCAGGATGGGACAATCAGCCCCAGCATTTT; CDR3aa: CASSECPGWDNQPQHF
d_gene: NA; v_gene: TRBV20-1; j_gene: TRBJ1-2; abundance: NA; CDR3nt: TGCAGTGCTAGTGATTTAAGACAGGCGAGCTATGGCTACACCTTC; CDR3aa: CSASDLRQASYGYTF
d_gene: TRBD1; v_gene: TRBV5-6; j_gene: TRBJ2-7; abundance: NA; CDR3nt: TGTGCCAGCAGCTTGATCCCCCAGGGGGCCTACGAGCAGTACTTC; CDR3aa: CASSLIPQGAYEQYF
d_gene: TRBD1; v_gene: TRBV27; j_gene: TRBJ1-2; abundance: NA; CDR3nt: TGTGCCAGCAGTCCAGGGACAGGGCGATGGAGGGGCTACACCTTC; CDR3aa: CASSPGTGRWRGYTF
d_gene: TRBD2; v_gene: TRBV12-3/TRBV12-4; j_gene: TRBJ2-1; abundance: once; CDR3nt: TGTACCAGCAGGGCACTAGCGGGACGTTCCCACCTCTACAATGAGCAGTTCTTC; CDR3aa: CTSRALAGRSHLYNEQFF
d_gene: NA; v_gene: TRBV5-5; j_gene: TRBJ1-5; abundance: few; CDR3nt: TGTGCCAGCAGCTTCCTCGGGGGTAGTGTAAGCAATCAGCCCCAGCATTTT; CDR3aa: CASSFLGGSVSNQPQHF
d_gene: NA; v_gene: TRBV12-3/TRBV12-4; j_gene: TRBJ1-5; abundance: few; CDR3nt: TGTGCCAGCAGTTTAGCCCTGAATAGCAATCAGCCCCAGCATTTT; CDR3aa: CASSLALNSNQPQHF
d_gene: TRBD1; v_gene: TRBV7-9; j_gene: TRBJ2-3; abundance: NA; CDR3nt: TGTGCCAGCAGCTTATCGACAGGGGGCCTCACAGATACGCAGTATTTT; CDR3aa: CASSLSTGGLTDTQYF
d_gene: TRBD2; v_gene: TRBV5-1; j_gene: TRBJ2-3; abundance: NA; CDR3nt: TGCGCCAGCAGCTTGGGGTTAGCGGGGTACGACACAGATACGCAGTATTTT; CDR3aa: CASSLGLAGYDTDTQYF
d_gene: TRBD1; v_gene: TRBV29-1; j_gene: TRBJ2-1; abundance: NA; CDR3nt: TGCAGCGTTGGGACAGGGTCAATGAAAATGGATGAGCAGTTCTTC; CDR3aa: CSVGTGSMKMDEQFF